The clone carrying this T cell receptor (beta chain) was counted between two and nine times. This entry is derived from a study of blood T cell repertoires in COVID-19. The overall study: PBMCs, B-cell-depleted T cells, or T cells provided the cDNA or gDNA that made up the material.

The protocol was immunoSEQ multiplex PCR, while the TCRdb copy is restricted to in-frame clones and leaves out a portion. This table holds approximately 160,000 clones, over 80% found once. Input material: peripheral blood. This receptor was obtained from a woman in her sixties or seventies with acute or convalescent COVID-19.

CDR3 region: CASNPSGGGETQYF. The DNA for the CDR3 is TGTGCCAGCAACCCCTCAGGGGGCGGGGAGACCCAGTACTTC. The chain uses TRBV9 and TRBJ2-5, with TRBD1 identical over 8 bases. This CDR3 is built from 14 residues. Germline values: CDR1 SGDLS, CDR2 YYNGEE. V was pared by 6 bases and J by 5 bases, with 9 bases of the junction left unmatched.